A selection of T cell receptor beta chains follows, all from one sample in a study of cytomegalovirus exposure and HLA in healthy donors. The protocol was immunoSEQ multiplex PCR, while the TCRdb copy is restricted to in-frame clones and leaves out a portion. The repertoire includes about 89,000 clones, approximately 63% of them detected once, and 5% to 6.5% sits in the top ten. The source material was PBMCs. The receptors come from a woman in her 30s in good health and CMV-seronegative. CDR3s include the opening cysteine and the closing phenylalanine or tryptophan. D genes are given only for firm matches. Some rows mark clone size as missing; the rest say once, few, many or name a class of expanded clone.

clone size	V gene	D gene	J gene	CDR3 DNA	CDR3 protein
.	TRBV10-1	TRBD1	TRBJ2-1	TGCGCCAGCAGGCCGGGGACAGGGGGGGATGAGCAGTTCTTC	CASRPGTGGDEQFF
.	TRBV7-9	TRBD2	TRBJ2-7	TGTGCCAGCAGCTCCGGACTAGCGGGAGCTAACGAGCAGTACTTC	CASSSGLAGANEQYF
.	TRBV7-2	.	TRBJ1-1	TGTGCCAGCAGCTTATATCTGGGGGCTAGAACTGAAGCTTTCTTT	CASSLYLGARTEAFF
.	TRBV2	.	TRBJ1-1	TGTGCCATAGGGTTTGGGGAGGTTGAAGCTTTCTTT	CAIGFGEVEAFF
.	TRBV6-5	.	TRBJ1-2	TGTGCCAGCCTGCCCGCAGGATCAATTGGCTACACCTTC	CASLPAGSIGYTF
.	TRBV7-2	TRBD2	TRBJ2-1	TGTGCCAGCAGCTTAGCGGCCCCTAGCGGGAATGAGCAGTTCTTC	CASSLAAPSGNEQFF
.	TRBV6-5	TRBD1	TRBJ2-7	TGTGCCAGCAGCTTCTTTCCAGGGGGCGGAGGCGAGCAGTACTTC	CASSFFPGGGGEQYF
.	TRBV9	.	TRBJ2-3	TGTGCCAGCAGCGTAGGCGGCGGGGGCACAGATACGCAGTATTTT	CASSVGGGGTDTQYF
few	TRBV2	TRBD1	TRBJ2-7	TGTGCCAGCAGTGATCGGGACAGGCTTTGGGAGCAGTACTTC	CASSDRDRLWEQYF
.	TRBV6-5	TRBD1	TRBJ2-1	TGTGCCAGCAGCTTACAGGGGGCATTCTACAATGAGCAGTTCTTC	CASSLQGAFYNEQFF
.	TRBV30	.	TRBJ1-5	TGTGCCTGGGGGGAGGGTCAGCCCCAGCATTTT	CAWGEGQPQHF
few	TRBV27	TRBD1	TRBJ2-3	TGTGCCACTAGAGGGACAGGGAGCACAGATACGCAGTATTTT	CATRGTGSTDTQYF
few	TRBV4-1	TRBD2	TRBJ2-1	TGCGCCAGTACCCTGGGACTAGCGGGTTACAATGAGCAGTTCTTC	CASTLGLAGYNEQFF
once	TRBV21-1	.	TRBJ2-2	TGTGCCAGCCGGGGAGGGAAGGGGCGCAACACCGGGGAGCTGTTTTTT	CASRGGKGRNTGELFF
.	TRBV4-1	TRBD2	TRBJ2-5	TGCGCCAGCAGCCAAGAGGGACTAGCGGGAGGGACCCAGTACTTC	CASSQEGLAGGTQYF
.	TRBV4-1	.	TRBJ2-7	TGCGCCAGCAGCCAAGGCGCAGGCTACGAGCAGTACTTC	CASSQGAGYEQYF
.	TRBV7-2	TRBD2	TRBJ2-7	TGTGCCAGCAGCCCTTTCGGGACTAGCGGGAGGGTAGCCCACGAGCAGTACTTC	CASSPFGTSGRVAHEQYF
.	TRBV11-2	TRBD2	TRBJ2-7	TGTGCCAGCAGCTTAGAAAGGGGCGGGAGCTCCTACGAGCAGTACTTC	CASSLERGGSSYEQYF
.	TRBV10-1	.	TRBJ1-1	TGCGCCAGCAGTCGGGATCGGGACACTGAAGCTTTCTTT	CASSRDRDTEAFF
.	TRBV19	TRBD2	TRBJ2-5	TGTGCCTCTAGCGGGGGGGCCCGGGAGACCCAGTACTTC	CASSGGARETQYF
.	TRBV5-1	TRBD1	TRBJ1-1	TGCGCCAGCAGCAAACGGGACAGGGGGACTGAAGCTTTCTTT	CASSKRDRGTEAFF
.	TRBV9	.	TRBJ2-3	TGTGCCAGCAGCGTAGGTAACGGACTGGGATATACGCAGTATTTT	CASSVGNGLGYTQYF
.	TRBV11-2	TRBD2	TRBJ2-5	TGTGCCAGCAGCTTAGCGGCGGGGGGGGAGACCCAGTACTTC	CASSLAAGGETQYF
.	TRBV28	.	TRBJ1-4	TGTGCCAGCAGTTTTCTCTCACGGAGGTTTAATGAAAAACTGTTTTTT	CASSFLSRRFNEKLFF
.	TRBV19	TRBD2	TRBJ2-1	TGTGCCAGTAAGGGCCCTACTAGCGGGAGGGCGCTAAGCAATGAGCAGTTCTTC	CASKGPTSGRALSNEQFF
.	TRBV7-2	TRBD1	TRBJ1-1	TGTGCCAGCAGCTTAGTAGGACAGGGCCACACTGAAGCTTTCTTT	CASSLVGQGHTEAFF
.	TRBV6-6	.	TRBJ2-1	TGTGCCAGCAGTTACGGGCGGGCTGAGCAGTTCTTC	CASSYGRAEQFF